What follows describes a single TCR beta chain. The method was immunoSEQ multiplex PCR; TCRdb's version includes in-frame clones alone and lacks a portion of them. Among 160,000 or so clones, less than 95% were seen once, and the ten largest hold 12% to 15%. The CDR3 contains 13 residues. Germline V lookup: CDR1 MNHEY, CDR2 SMNVEV (reference sequence). V lost 9 bases and J 0 bases, leaving 12 bases between the germline ends. These data are taken from a study of control samples from healthy donors and cancer patients. The specimen was PBMCs. The source is a man aged 55 to 69 with colorectal cancer. The chain carries TRBV27 and TRBJ2-7; D is unclear. The CDR3 DNA is TGTGCCAGTCAAAGGCAGTACTCCTACGAGCAGTACTTC. Protein: CASQRQYSYEQYF.